The rows below give T cell receptor beta chains drawn from one sample of a study of T cells expressing NK-cell markers. From its re-call of the 5' RACE reads, TCRdb lists each CDR3 protein once, without DNA. The sample spans hundreds of thousands of distinct CDR3 sequences; the ten largest clones claim about 5.2%. Sequencing input: blood T cells: a sorted CD56 or NKG2C T cell subset, CD4+ or CD8+ T cells, or bulk PBMC T cells (not recorded which). The source of these receptors is a man aged 18-70 years in good health. The CDR3 runs from the conserved cysteine through the conserved F or W.

j_call v_call cdr3_aa
TRBJ1-1 TRBV6-6 CASSYYFTEAFF
TRBJ2-6 TRBV5-6 CASSRRQPGANVLTF
TRBJ2-7 TRBV2 CASSEAGVLGTGTYEQYF
TRBJ2-5 TRBV20-1 CSAVSGSQETQYF
TRBJ2-3 TRBV18 CASSPMGDTQYF
TRBJ2-2 TRBV11-2 CASSSRRTSGGNTGELFF
TRBJ2-3 TRBV2 CASSGRLQGLTDTQYF
TRBJ2-3 TRBV12-3/TRBV12-4 CASTQRGGRSTDTQYF
TRBJ2-5 TRBV7-8 CASQGRIETQYF
TRBJ2-2 TRBV19 CASSIGKAPNAGELFF